This T cell receptor (beta chain) was recovered during a study of early T cells in non-severe SARS-CoV-2 infection. Overall study: The sequenced material was bulk RNA from unsorted whole blood, and its chains were unpaired. Broader study findings: There was a bias toward anti-spike CD8 responses in VDJdb matching, which missed private and CD4 specificities.

Comment on this clonotype: Its antigen is currently unknown.

Attached unique molecular identifiers marked individual cDNA molecules. TCRdb itself ran the 5' RACE reads through MiXCR, one entry per CDR3 protein. Of roughly 110,000 distinct CDR3 sequences listed, around 10% were seen once; the top ten hold about 8%. The CDR3 contains 19 residues. The sequence was collected from an adult who was a healthcare worker with PCR-confirmed SARS-CoV-2 infection or an uninfected control (not recorded which). The genes are TRBV21-1 and TRBJ1-2. TRBV21-1 is deemed a pseudogene. What was sequenced was whole blood. Here the CDR3 reads CASSKVGGGRGVGCDGYTF. CDR3 nucleotides: TGTGCCAGCAGCAAAGTTGGGGGAGGCAGAGGAGTCGGGTGTGATGGCTACACCTTC.